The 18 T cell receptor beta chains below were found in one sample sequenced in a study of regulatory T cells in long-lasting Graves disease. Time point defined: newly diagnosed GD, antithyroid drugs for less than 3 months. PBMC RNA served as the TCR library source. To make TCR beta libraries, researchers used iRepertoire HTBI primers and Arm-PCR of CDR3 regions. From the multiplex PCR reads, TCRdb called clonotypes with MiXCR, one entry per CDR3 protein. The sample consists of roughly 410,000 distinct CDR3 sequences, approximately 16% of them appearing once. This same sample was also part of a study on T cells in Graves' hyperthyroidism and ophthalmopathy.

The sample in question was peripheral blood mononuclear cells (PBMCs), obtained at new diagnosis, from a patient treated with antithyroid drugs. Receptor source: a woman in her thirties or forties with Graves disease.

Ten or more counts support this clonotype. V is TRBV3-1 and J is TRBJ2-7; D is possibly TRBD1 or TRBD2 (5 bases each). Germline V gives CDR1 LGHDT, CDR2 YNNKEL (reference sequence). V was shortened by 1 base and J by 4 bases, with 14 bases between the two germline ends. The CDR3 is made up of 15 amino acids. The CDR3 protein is CASSQAAGTTYEQYF. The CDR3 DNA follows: TGTGCCAGCAGCCAAGCCGCCGGGACCACATACGAGCAGTACTTC.

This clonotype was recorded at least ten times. CDR3 nucleotides: TGTGCCAGCAGTAGTTCAAAGGGCACGCGGTTGGAGACCCAGTACTTC. It codes for CASSSSKGTRLETQYF. The chain combines TRBV7-8 with TRBJ2-5, with no clear D. The CDR3 length is 16 residues. CDR1 and CDR2 from the germline V gene are SGHVS and FQNEAQ. The ends were cut back, 6 bases at V and 5 bases at J, with 22 bases in the middle. Using reference TRBV7-8 and TRBJ2-5 for the parts outside the CDR3, the full variable domain is GAGVSQSPRYKVAKRGQDVALRCDPISGHVSLFWYQQALGQGPEFLTYFQNEAQLDKSGLPSDRFFAERPEGSVSTLKIQRTQQEDSAVYLCASSSSKGTRLETQYFGPGTRLLVL.

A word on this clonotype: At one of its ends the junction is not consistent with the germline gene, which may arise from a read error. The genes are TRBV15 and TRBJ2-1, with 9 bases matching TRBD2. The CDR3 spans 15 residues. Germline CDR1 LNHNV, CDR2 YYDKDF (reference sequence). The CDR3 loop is CVTSRGGGRVNEQFF. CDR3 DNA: TGTGTCACCAGCAGAGGTGGCGGGAGGGTGAATGAGCAGTTCTTC.

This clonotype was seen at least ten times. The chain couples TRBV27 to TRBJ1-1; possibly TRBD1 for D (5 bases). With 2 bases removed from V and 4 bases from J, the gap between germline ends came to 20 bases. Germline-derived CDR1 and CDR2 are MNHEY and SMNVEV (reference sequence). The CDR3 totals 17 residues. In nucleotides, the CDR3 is TGTGCCAGCAGTTTACCTCCAGGGTTCTTGAGCGTCACTGAAGCTTTCTTT. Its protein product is CASSLPPGFLSVTEAFF.

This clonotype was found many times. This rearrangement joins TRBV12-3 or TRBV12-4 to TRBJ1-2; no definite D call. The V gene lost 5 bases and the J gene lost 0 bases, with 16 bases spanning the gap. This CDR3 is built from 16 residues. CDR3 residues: CASSPRWGTSNYGYTF. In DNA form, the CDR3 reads TGTGCCAGCAGTCCCCGGTGGGGTACTTCTAACTATGGCTACACCTTC.

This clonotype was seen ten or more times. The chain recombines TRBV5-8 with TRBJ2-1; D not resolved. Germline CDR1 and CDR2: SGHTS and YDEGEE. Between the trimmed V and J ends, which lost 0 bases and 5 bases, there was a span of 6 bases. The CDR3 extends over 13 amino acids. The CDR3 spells CASSLESNNEQFF. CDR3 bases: TGTGCCAGCAGCTTGGAGTCGAACAATGAGCAGTTCTTC.

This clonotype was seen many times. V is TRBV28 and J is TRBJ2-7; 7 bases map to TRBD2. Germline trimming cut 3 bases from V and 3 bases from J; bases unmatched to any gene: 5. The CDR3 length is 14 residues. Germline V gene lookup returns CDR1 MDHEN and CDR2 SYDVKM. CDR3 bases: TGTGCCAGCAGTTTCTCGACGGGGGGCTACGAGCAGTACTTC. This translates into CASSFSTGGYEQYF.

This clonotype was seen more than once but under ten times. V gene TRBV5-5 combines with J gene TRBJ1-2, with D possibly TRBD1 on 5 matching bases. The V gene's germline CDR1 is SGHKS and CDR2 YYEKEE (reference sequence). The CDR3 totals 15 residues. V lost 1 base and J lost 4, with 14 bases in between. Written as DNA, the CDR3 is TGTGCCAGCAGCTTGCCTGGCAGGGAAGTCTATGGCTACACCTTC. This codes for CASSLPGREVYGYTF.

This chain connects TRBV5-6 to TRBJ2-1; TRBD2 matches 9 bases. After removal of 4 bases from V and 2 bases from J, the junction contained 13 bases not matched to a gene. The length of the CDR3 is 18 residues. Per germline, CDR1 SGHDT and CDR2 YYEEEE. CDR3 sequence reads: CASSRRLAGPPPYNEQFF. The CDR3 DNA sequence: TGTGCCAGCAGCCGGAGGCTAGCGGGACCCCCCCCCTACAATGAGCAGTTCTTC.

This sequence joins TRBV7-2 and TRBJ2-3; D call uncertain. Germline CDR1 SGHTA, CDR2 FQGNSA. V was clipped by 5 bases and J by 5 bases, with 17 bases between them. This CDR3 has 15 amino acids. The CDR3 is CASSLEGAVRDTQYF. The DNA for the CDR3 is TGTGCCAGCAGCCTAGAAGGCGCGGTCAGAGATACGCAGTATTTT. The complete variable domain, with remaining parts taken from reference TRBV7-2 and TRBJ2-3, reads GAGVSQSPSNKVTEKGKDVELRCDPISGHTALYWYRQSLGQGLEFLIYFQGNSAPDKSGLPSDRFSAERTGGSVSTLTIQRTQQEDSAVYLCASSLEGAVRDTQYFGPGTRLTVL.

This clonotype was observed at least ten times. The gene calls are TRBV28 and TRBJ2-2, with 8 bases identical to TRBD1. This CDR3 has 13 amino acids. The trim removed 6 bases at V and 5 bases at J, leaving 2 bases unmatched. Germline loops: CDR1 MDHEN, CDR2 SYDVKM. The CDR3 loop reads CASRTGGTGELFF. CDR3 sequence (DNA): TGTGCCAGCAGAACAGGGGGGACCGGGGAGCTGTTTTTT.

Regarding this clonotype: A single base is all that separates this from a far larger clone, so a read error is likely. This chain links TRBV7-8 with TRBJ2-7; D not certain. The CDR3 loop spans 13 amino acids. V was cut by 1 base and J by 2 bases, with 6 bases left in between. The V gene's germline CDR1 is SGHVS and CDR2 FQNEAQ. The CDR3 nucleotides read TGTGCCAGCAGCTTAGAGGTGGCCTACGAGCAGTACTTC. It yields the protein CASSLEVAYEQYF.

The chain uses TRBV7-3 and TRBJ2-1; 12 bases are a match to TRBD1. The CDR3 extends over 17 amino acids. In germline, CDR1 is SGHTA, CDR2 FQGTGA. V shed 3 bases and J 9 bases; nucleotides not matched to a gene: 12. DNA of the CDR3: TGTGCCAGCAGCTTGAACCGGGACAGGGGGCGCCTAGGTGAGCAGTTCTTC. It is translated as CASSLNRDRGRLGEQFF.

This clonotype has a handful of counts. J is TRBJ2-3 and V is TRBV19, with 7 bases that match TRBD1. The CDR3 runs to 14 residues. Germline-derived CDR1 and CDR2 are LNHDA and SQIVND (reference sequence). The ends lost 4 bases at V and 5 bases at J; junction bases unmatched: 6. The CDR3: CASSKGQAQDTQYF. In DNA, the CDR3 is TGTGCCAGTAGTAAAGGACAGGCTCAAGATACGCAGTATTTT.

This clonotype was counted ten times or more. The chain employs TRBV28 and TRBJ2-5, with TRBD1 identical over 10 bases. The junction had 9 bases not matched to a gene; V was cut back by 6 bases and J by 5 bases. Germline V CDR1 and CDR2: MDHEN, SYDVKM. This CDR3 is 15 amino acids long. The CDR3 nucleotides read TGTGCCAGCAGGGAACTGACAGGGGGCGAGGAGACCCAGTACTTC. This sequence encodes CASRELTGGEETQYF.

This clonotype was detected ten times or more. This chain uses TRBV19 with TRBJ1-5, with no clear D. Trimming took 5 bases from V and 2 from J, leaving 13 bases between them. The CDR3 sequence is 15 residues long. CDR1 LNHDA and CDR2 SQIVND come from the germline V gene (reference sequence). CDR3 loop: CASSSTWTGNQPQHF. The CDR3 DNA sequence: TGTGCCAGTAGTTCAACATGGACGGGCAATCAGCCCCAGCATTTT. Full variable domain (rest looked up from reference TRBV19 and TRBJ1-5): DGGITQSPKYLFRKEGQNVTLSCEQNLNHDAMYWYRQDPGQGLRLIYYSQIVNDFQKGDIAEGYSVSREKKESFPLTVTSAQKNPTAFYLCASSSTWTGNQPQHFGDGTRLSIL.

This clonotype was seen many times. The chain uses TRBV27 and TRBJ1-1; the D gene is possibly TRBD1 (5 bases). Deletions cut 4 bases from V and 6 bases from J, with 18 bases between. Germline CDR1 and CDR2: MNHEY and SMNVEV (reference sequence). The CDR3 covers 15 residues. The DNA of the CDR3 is TGTGCCAGCAGTTCCCCAGGGTCCTTGATCCCTGAAGCTTTCTTT. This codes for CASSSPGSLIPEAFF.

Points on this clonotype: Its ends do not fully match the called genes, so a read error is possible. The CDR3 sequence is CASSPSTGTGAPDTQYF. The CDR3, as DNA: TGTGCCAGCTCACCCTCTACCGGGACAGGCGCGCCAGATACGCAATATTTT. V gene TRBV18 combines with J gene TRBJ2-3; 8 bases fit TRBD1. Germline lookup yields CDR1 KGHSH and CDR2 LQKENI. The CDR3 has 17 residues.